This entry features one TCR beta chain sequence. As yet, its antigen is unknown. TCRdb re-analysed the reads in MiXCR, keeping a single row per CDR3 protein. The sample records approximately 150,000 distinct CDR3 sequences, 17% being singletons. The sample originates from a study of T cell repertoires in cytomegalovirus infection. Turning to the study itself: Matching HLA type and CMV infection were both indicated by public TCR beta signatures.

Overall study results and limits: Cumulative public TCR beta family frequency identified CMV carriers with the relevant HLA.

V gave up 1 base and J gave up 4 bases; unmatched junction bases: 5. The CDR3 spans 15 residues. The germline V gene encodes CDR1 SGHTA and CDR2 FQGNSA. The source material was CD8+ T cells from PBMCs. The sequence came from a human donor in good health (CMV status not recorded). Some clones in this sample may be carry-over from other donors' samples. The gene calls are TRBV7-2 and TRBJ2-7; 9 bases agree with TRBD1. The CDR3 region has the DNA TGTGCCAGCAGCTTAGGACAGGGGGAAAAGTACGAGCAGTACTTC. Protein product: CASSLGQGEKYEQYF.